This TCR beta chain was recorded in a study of cytomegalovirus exposure and HLA in healthy donors. General study findings and limits: Cytomegalovirus-associated TCR beta chains were listed, numbering 150 to 200. Analyzed later, association rates of TCRs varied across HLA loci, with DRB1 most and HLA-C fewest.

Concerning this clone: What it binds is unknown.

This CDR3 contains 15 residues. CDR1 LNHNV and CDR2 YYDKDF come from the germline V gene (reference sequence). The V gene lost 4 bases and the J gene lost 7 bases, with 17 bases spanning the gap. Primers: 60 Vbeta forward and 13 Jbeta reverse. TCRdb's copy holds only in-frame clones and misses some; the assay was immunoSEQ multiplex PCR. The sample lists 100,000 to 150,000 clones; 82% were seen once. The chain employs TRBV15 and TRBJ1-5, with D tentatively TRBD1 (6 bases). This clonotype was sampled from a woman aged 50 to 65 in good health and CMV-seropositive. Sequencing was carried out using PBMCs. In nucleotides, the CDR3 is TGTGCCACCAGCACGCGACAGGTTTTAAACCAGCCCCAGCATTTT. Translated, it gives CATSTRQVLNQPQHF.